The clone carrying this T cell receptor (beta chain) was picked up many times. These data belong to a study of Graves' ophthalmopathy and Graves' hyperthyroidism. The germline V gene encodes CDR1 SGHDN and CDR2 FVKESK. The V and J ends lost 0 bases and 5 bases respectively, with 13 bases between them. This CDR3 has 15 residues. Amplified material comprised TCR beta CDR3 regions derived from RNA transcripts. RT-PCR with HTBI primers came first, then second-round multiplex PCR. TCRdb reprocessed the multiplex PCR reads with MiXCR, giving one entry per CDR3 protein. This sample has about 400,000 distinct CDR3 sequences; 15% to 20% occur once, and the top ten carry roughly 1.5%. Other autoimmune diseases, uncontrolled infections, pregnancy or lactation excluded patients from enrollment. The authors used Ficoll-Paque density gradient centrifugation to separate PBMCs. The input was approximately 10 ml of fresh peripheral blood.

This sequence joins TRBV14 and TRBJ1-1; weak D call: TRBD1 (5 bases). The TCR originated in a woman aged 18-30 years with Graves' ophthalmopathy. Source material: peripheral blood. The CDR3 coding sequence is TGTGCCAGCAGCCAAGAGTCAGGGTATGCAACTGAAGCTTTCTTT. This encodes CASSQESGYATEAFF.